This is a list of T cell receptor beta chains from one sample in a study of cytomegalovirus exposure and HLA in healthy donors. Only in-frame clones appear in the TCRdb table, and some are missing; sequencing was by immunoSEQ multiplex PCR. The data contain roughly 170,000 clones, 75% to 90% of them seen just once; the ten biggest clones take up roughly 0.7%. The material sequenced was PBMCs. The source is a boy younger than 18 in good health and CMV-seronegative. The CDR3 runs from the conserved cysteine through the conserved F or W. D genes are given only for firm matches. Clone size is stated in some rows and not others, as once, few, many or a class when expanded.

j_call: TRBJ2-3
clone_size: .
d_call: TRBD2
v_call: TRBV11-3
cdr3_aa: CASSSGGGFLADTQYF
cdr3_nt: TGTGCCAGCAGCTCGGGGGGGGGTTTTCTCGCAGATACGCAGTATTTT

j_call: TRBJ1-2
clone_size: .
d_call: TRBD1
v_call: TRBV19
cdr3_aa: CASSRDRYYGYTF
cdr3_nt: TGTGCCAGTAGCCGGGACAGGTACTATGGCTACACCTTC

j_call: TRBJ2-7
clone_size: .
d_call: .
v_call: TRBV6-1
cdr3_aa: CAIRTQGQSEQYF
cdr3_nt: TGTGCCATTCGGACGCAGGGACAAAGCGAGCAGTACTTC

j_call: TRBJ2-5
clone_size: .
d_call: .
v_call: TRBV14
cdr3_aa: CASSQVVETQYF
cdr3_nt: TGTGCCAGCAGCCAAGTCGTAGAGACCCAGTACTTC

j_call: TRBJ1-5
clone_size: .
d_call: .
v_call: TRBV9
cdr3_aa: CASSVGVGGQPQHF
cdr3_nt: TGTGCCAGCAGCGTCGGAGTCGGGGGACAGCCCCAGCATTTT

j_call: TRBJ2-7
clone_size: once
d_call: .
v_call: TRBV5-4
cdr3_aa: CASSLATTQGSYEQYF
cdr3_nt: TGTGCCAGCAGCTTGGCGACGACACAGGGATCCTACGAGCAGTACTTC

j_call: TRBJ1-1
clone_size: .
d_call: .
v_call: TRBV5-4
cdr3_aa: CASSPTGNTEAFF
cdr3_nt: TGTGCCAGCAGCCCGACGGGGAACACTGAAGCTTTCTTT

j_call: TRBJ2-3
clone_size: .
d_call: TRBD2
v_call: TRBV6-6
cdr3_aa: CASSSAGGNTDTQYF
cdr3_nt: TGTGCCAGCAGTTCGGCGGGGGGGAACACAGATACGCAGTATTTT

j_call: TRBJ2-7
clone_size: .
d_call: .
v_call: TRBV27
cdr3_aa: CASSLGAAHSPYEQYF
cdr3_nt: TGTGCCAGCAGTTTAGGAGCAGCACATTCCCCCTACGAGCAGTACTTC

j_call: TRBJ2-2
clone_size: .
d_call: .
v_call: TRBV7-8
cdr3_aa: CASSLWGGWGALFF
cdr3_nt: TGTGCCAGCAGCTTGTGGGGGGGCTGGGGTGCGCTGTTTTTT

j_call: TRBJ2-3
clone_size: .
d_call: .
v_call: TRBV2
cdr3_aa: CASSEQGDTQYF
cdr3_nt: TGTGCCAGCAGTGAACAGGGAGATACGCAGTATTTT

j_call: TRBJ2-5
clone_size: .
d_call: .
v_call: TRBV7-8
cdr3_aa: CASSLGEKETQYF
cdr3_nt: TGTGCCAGCAGCCTCGGTGAGAAAGAGACCCAGTACTTC

j_call: TRBJ2-5
clone_size: .
d_call: .
v_call: TRBV5-1
cdr3_aa: CASSFIAEETQYF
cdr3_nt: TGCGCCAGCAGCTTTATCGCGGAAGAGACCCAGTACTTC

j_call: TRBJ2-5
clone_size: few
d_call: .
v_call: TRBV5-1
cdr3_aa: CASSLSRSGETQYF
cdr3_nt: TGCGCCAGCAGCCTATCCAGATCAGGGGAGACCCAGTACTTC